These T cell receptor beta chains were read from a single sample in a study of cytotoxic CD8 clonotypes in ibrutinib-treated CLL. TCRdb's copy holds only in-frame clones and misses some; the assay was immunoSEQ multiplex PCR. The table lists roughly 330,000 clones, roughly 70% of them singletons. The specimen was PBMCs, collected after 36 months of ibrutinib treatment. The receptors shown here come from a human donor with chronic lymphocytic leukemia. The conserved cysteine and the conserved F or W are not part of the CDR3 here. Fields, in order: V gene, J gene, CDR3 length, CDR3 protein.

>TRBV10-1|TRBJ2-5|12
ASSEFLSPTRQY
>TRBV10-1|TRBJ2-1|14
ASSRRPLGTPHEQF
>TRBV18|TRBJ2-7|12
ASSPSATGYEQY
>TRBV9|TRBJ1-2|14
ASSVVAGGSNYGYT
>TRBV29-1|TRBJ1-1|12
SVWPGTRDTEAF
>TRBV18|TRBJ2-7|13
ASSPHDRTLYEQY
>TRBV11-2|TRBJ2-1|13
ASSLVGQGGNEQF
>TRBV5-8|TRBJ2-7|14
ASSLAHGQRGDEQY
>TRBV5-1|TRBJ1-5|11
ASSLRENQPQH
>TRBV14|TRBJ2-3|10
ASSLSTDTQY
>TRBV4-2|TRBJ2-3|13
ASSRGGPSTDTQY
>TRBV10-3|TRBJ2-5|14
AISEKGGGAGETQY
>TRBV4-1|TRBJ2-2|13
ASTSRPARDGELF
>TRBV6-1|TRBJ2-7|10
ASKDRGYEQY
>TRBV29-1|TRBJ2-5|11
SAREGGGETQY
>TRBV11-2|TRBJ1-4|17
ASRKGQIIKLATNEKLF
>TRBV4-3|TRBJ1-2|14
ASSREGTGQPYGYT
>TRBV18|TRBJ1-1|13
ASSPLTGVHAEAF
>TRBV2|TRBJ1-2|12
ATKPGAGNYGYT
>TRBV9|TRBJ1-2|15
ASSVVPGGITSYGYT
>TRBV9|TRBJ2-7|12
ASSPRTNTYEQY
>TRBV6-1|TRBJ1-2|15
ASSADRNLVPNYGYT
>TRBV18|TRBJ2-7|12
ASSPTGDPYEQY
>TRBV7-9|TRBJ1-1|13
ASSLAGERGTEAF